This T cell receptor (beta chain) comes out of a study of cytomegalovirus exposure and HLA in healthy donors (TCRdb year 2017). Regarding the research as a whole: An earlier analysis of under 600 of the donors reported 250 to 350 Gb of sequence data and some 100 million unique TCR beta sequences from about 200 million T cells. Donor age, sex, ethnicity and CMV serostatus were compiled together with the repertoire data. Among the roughly 410 genotyped donors, approximately 77% belonged to the genetic ancestry cluster associated with self-reported Caucasian donors. The later analysis used no new phenotypic data to find candidate immune exposures, relying instead on TCR beta sequences and their occurrence across donors. To decide whether each TCR beta V gene segment behaved as functional or pseudogenic, an earlier analysis of nearly 600 of the donors relied on high-throughput TCR beta sequencing. The number of typed donors differed by locus: about 629-640 for A, B, C, DRB1 and DQB1; 500 to 550 for DQA1; over 600 for DPA1; and roughly 470 for DPB1. Among 300 to 500 genotyped donors of the cohort, an average of around 220,000 unique TCR beta nucleotide sequences was sequenced per donor, of which about 18% were non-productive. An early release that covered about 600 HLA-typed donors contained approximately 300 gigabases of sequencing data and around 85 million unique TCR sequences. Using immunosequencing, the study profiled T cell repertoires from about 650 subjects and related those repertoires to cytomegalovirus serostatus. The study aimed to test whether cataloging public T cell receptors could reveal signatures of past pathogen exposure. The study combined high-throughput TCR immunosequencing, statistical association of individual TCRs with disease status, and machine learning to predict cytomegalovirus infection status. Every discovery cohort repertoire had been produced on one sequencing platform. A separate validation cohort of 100 to 150 different subjects was used in addition to the roughly 640-subject first cohort. Roughly 5 DR-DQ haplotypes were handled as single units for association and clustering because linkage in the cohort was strong. A later genetic analysis used genome-wide SNP genotypes for 398 of the 666 donors, treating that subset as a discovery cohort. Both class I and class II loci were covered by HLA typing, at four-digit resolution. To study patterns of TCR occurrence, a later analysis re-analyzed previously published TCR beta repertoires from just over 650 donors and added high-resolution HLA genotyping.

General findings and caveats noted by the study authors: A cluster of highly shared sequence variants was judged likely to represent a technical artifact of the sequencing pipeline. When HLA alleles, especially DR and DQ, strongly co-occurred, TCR associations were difficult to assign to individual alleles. According to a later analysis, TCR association rates differed among HLA loci, with DRB1 alleles showing the most associated TCRs and HLA-C alleles showing the fewest. Because HLA typing was missing for some donors at each locus, association tests included only the typed subset. In an earlier analysis of more than 500 of the donors, most TCR beta V segments appeared in productive rearrangements about 90% or about 30% of the time, broadly matching IMGT annotations. In the study, some 160 TCR beta chains were listed as associated with cytomegalovirus. The authors suggested that the approach could potentially be extended to other disease states and immunological phenotypes. CMV serostatus was the only immune exposure information available for the cohort. Compared with equally common non-associated chains, HLA-associated TCR beta chains in a later analysis were more clonally expanded and had lower generation probabilities. A later genetic analysis associated a missense DCLRE1C variant with V-gene and J-gene trimming of TCR beta chains, and an independent cohort replicated the association. Because the 87-base-pair reads could not distinguish some IMGT-functional V segments, including TRBV6-2 and TRBV6-3, those segments were excluded. In a later analysis, several top co-occurrence clusters were reported to appear linked to parvovirus B19, influenza, CMV and Epstein-Barr virus. Roughly uniform sequencing depth across donors was assumed in presence/absence analyses, although this assumption may not hold. Because counts were too low, under 20 rarely observed V segments, including chromosome 9 orphons, were left out of the earlier analysis of 500 to 750 of the donors. Only TCR beta chains were sequenced in this cohort, and the absence of alpha or paired-chain data limited detectable features. While some public TCRs were present in many individuals, most TCR sequences turned up only very rarely across donors. According to a later analysis, most CMV-associated TCR beta chains appeared to be HLA-restricted, and the HLA associations seemed to be driven largely by CMV exposure. A later analysis associated about 17,000 TCR beta sequences with specific HLA alleles at a false discovery rate of 0.05. A further reported finding was that TCR beta sequences accurately predicted the HLA-A and HLA-B alleles for most subjects in the first cohort. According to a later genetic analysis, donors in an Asian-associated ancestry cluster had fewer N-insertions in productive TCRs than the approximately 670-donor mean. Linkage disequilibrium might explain the correlated functional status among segregating V segments, but an unknown experimental factor could not be ruled out. In both the original and validation cohorts, the classifier was reported to diagnose cytomegalovirus status with high specificity and sensitivity. In vitro tests confirmed that a few of the cytomegalovirus-associated TCR beta chains recognize cytomegalovirus antigens.

Receptor amplification or capture employed the immunoSEQ multiplex PCR assay. A mixture of 60 forward primers for TCR Vbeta segments and 13 reverse primers for TCR Jbeta segments was used in the multiplex PCR. A multiplex PCR assay on genomic DNA amplified the CDR3 region of rearranged TCR beta genes. On the Illumina HiSeq System, the amplified TCR beta libraries were sequenced as 87-base-pair reads. The study's processing was this. A later analysis counted about 80 million unique TCR beta chains across the 550 to 700 repertoires, and about 10 million of these chains were shared by at least two donors. A nearest-neighbor algorithm error-corrected the raw reads and collapsed the reads into unique sequences, merging closely related sequences to remove PCR and sequencing errors. Alignment of CDR3 sequences to IMGT reference sequences was used to assign V, D and J gene segments. Each retained sequence needed at least a six-nucleotide match to both a V gene segment and a J gene segment. Rearrangements were called productive when the CDR3 lacked stop codons and stayed in frame with V and J; all others were non-productive. CDR3 was defined according to IMGT convention as the region running from the second conserved V-encoded cysteine to the conserved J-encoded phenylalanine. In an earlier analysis of just under 600 of the donors, sequences lacking an unambiguous match to a single V gene segment were excluded. An earlier analysis of a few hundred of the donors called V segments functional above 56.7% productive rearrangements and segregating when the between-donor standard deviation exceeded 5%. A statistical classification framework was built for diagnosing cytomegalovirus status from the catalog of TCR beta chain sequences. In a later analysis, V and J genes were assigned by comparing TCR nucleotide sequences against IMGT/GENE-DB human TR gene sequences. A later analysis assigned CDR3 sequences and most-parsimonious VDJ recombination scenarios with the TCRdist pipeline. In a later analysis, each TCR beta chain was defined by its CDR3 amino acid sequence together with its V-gene family, and reads without a unique V-gene family were excluded. In a later analysis, around 650 highly shared, low-generation-probability nucleotide sequences were removed to address suspected cross-contamination and a sequencing artifact. In a later analysis, a clonal expansion index for each public chain was calculated from normalized within-repertoire ranks of inferred template counts. In a later analysis, generation probabilities were computed with a VDJ recombination model fitted to out-of-frame rearrangements, and the resulting probabilities were checked against IGoR. Hypergeometric tests were used in a later analysis to score TCR-TCR, TCR-HLA and TCR-CMV co-occurrence, with a repertoire-size bias correction applied to the TCR pairs. In a later analysis, false discovery rates were estimated by permuting HLA or CMV assignments 20 times. A later analysis grouped co-occurring TCRs with DBSCAN, adding TCRdist sequence similarity when clustering within HLA-allele-positive subsets. For co-occurrence clustering, repertoires with fewer than 30,000 or more than 120,000 public chains were excluded, along with several repertoires with anomalous nucleotide sharing. TCRdb provides this immuneACCESS table in a form limited to in-frame rearrangements. Some clones are lacking; in checked studies, under half of them reflect an unresolved V gene, and why the rest are absent is not known. The V and J calls and clone size are taken from that table; D and trimming were inferred from the DNA. This sample holds 100,000 to 150,000 clones; 80% to 85% were observed only once. The ten largest clones add up to 0.9% to 1.2% of the sample.

In total, 666 healthy bone marrow donors made up the cohort. Cohort members were all nominally healthy when sampled, although unrecorded immune exposures were likely present. The donor was CMV seronegative and belonged to the group of 350 to 400 seronegative cohort members. Every donor gave a peripheral blood sample, and the peripheral blood mononuclear cells from that sample were used for TCR beta sequencing. Genomic DNA extraction from the blood cell samples was performed with the Qiagen DNeasy Blood Extraction Kit. With regard to this clone: Its antigen specificity is not known. No quality values exist for individual bases; no much larger clone is one base distant.

Here V drops 2 bases and J drops 0 bases, and the junction holds 7 bases not matched to any gene. CDR1 SGHAT and CDR2 FQDESV are derived from the germline V gene (reference sequence). The CDR3 numbers 17 residues from cysteine through phenylalanine. Just CDR3 DNA is preserved here, 51 bases in frame from base 1. Sequencing was performed on PBMCs. Recombination linked TRBV11-1 to TRBJ2-1, and 7 junction bases match TRBD1. The sequence was obtained from a woman in her thirties in good health and CMV-seronegative. The nucleotide sequence is TGTGCCAGCAGCTTAAGGCCCGGGACAGACTCCTACAATGAGCAGTTCTTC. Its product reads: CASSLRPGTDSYNEQFF.